This entry describes one T cell receptor (beta chain). Its antigen is not identified. This sample is part of a study of beta chain features in type 1 diabetes. Whole-study findings and limits: Still unanswered here is whether HLA type influences TCRB rearrangement. cDNA-based reads could over-represent cells with high TCR expression.

One heparinised blood draw averaging about 116 mL was given by each donor. Sorted CD4+ subsets: naive, central memory, regulatory, stem cell-like memory (CD45RO/CCR7/CD25/CD127/CD95/CD27 panel). Germline values: CDR1 SGHTS, CDR2 YDEGEE. The ends lost 4 bases at V and 7 bases at J; junction bases unmatched: 8. This CDR3 has 13 amino acids. Isolated RNA was reverse transcribed in full, so expressed TCRB transcripts were sequenced. Data came from immunoSEQ multiplex PCR; TCRdb stores just in-frame clones and leaves some out. The sample lists around 400,000 clones; about 16% were seen once. The chain recombines TRBV5-8 with TRBJ2-7; 7 bases agree with TRBD1. Sequencing input: naive CD4+ T cells from blood. The sequence came from a woman between 18 and 29 years old in good health. The CDR3 DNA sequence: TGTGCCAGCAGCCGACAGGGCCGGGGTGAGCAGTACTTC. Its protein is CASSRQGRGEQYF.